Sequencing of this T cell receptor beta chain was carried out in a study of post-analysis software for immune sequencing data. Across the whole study: The cohort encompassed relapsing-remitting, secondary progressive and progressive-relapsing multiple sclerosis disease courses. Study-level findings and limits: The study found TRBV5-6, TRBV5-1 and TRBV20-1 among five or six TRBV segments more frequent in patients than controls. When the samples were clustered directly with F measure, those that had been prepared in the same batch showed strong co-clustering. Comparison with controls showed significantly lower normalized Chao1 diversity in multiple sclerosis patients.

Included in the TCR beta cDNA libraries were unique molecular identifiers. Roughly 500,000 cDNA molecules were obtained from approximately 1 to 10 million T cells. TCRdb fed the PCR reads into MiXCR, producing one record per CDR3 protein. The table has over 250,000 distinct CDR3 sequences, roughly a third seen once. V trimming: 4 bases; J trimming: 8 bases; junction bases outside the gene matches: 4. This CDR3 is built from 12 residues. The germline CDR1 and CDR2 sequences are SGHRS and YFSETQ. This clonotype was detected ten times or more. Its antigen is unknown. The genes are TRBV5-1 and TRBJ1-2, with 8 bases fitting TRBD1. Sequences were obtained from blood. The TCR sequence derives from a girl between 5 and 17 years old with multiple sclerosis. DNA of the CDR3: TGCGCCAGCAGCCCGACAGGGGTCGGCTACACCTTC. Protein: CASSPTGVGYTF. Using reference TRBV5-1 and TRBJ1-2 for the parts outside the CDR3, the full variable domain is KAGVTQTPRYLIKTRGQQVTLSCSPISGHRSVSWYQQTPGQGLQFLFEYFSETQRNKGNFPGRFSGRQFSNSRSEMNVSTLELGDSALYLCASSPTGVGYTFGSGTRLTVV.